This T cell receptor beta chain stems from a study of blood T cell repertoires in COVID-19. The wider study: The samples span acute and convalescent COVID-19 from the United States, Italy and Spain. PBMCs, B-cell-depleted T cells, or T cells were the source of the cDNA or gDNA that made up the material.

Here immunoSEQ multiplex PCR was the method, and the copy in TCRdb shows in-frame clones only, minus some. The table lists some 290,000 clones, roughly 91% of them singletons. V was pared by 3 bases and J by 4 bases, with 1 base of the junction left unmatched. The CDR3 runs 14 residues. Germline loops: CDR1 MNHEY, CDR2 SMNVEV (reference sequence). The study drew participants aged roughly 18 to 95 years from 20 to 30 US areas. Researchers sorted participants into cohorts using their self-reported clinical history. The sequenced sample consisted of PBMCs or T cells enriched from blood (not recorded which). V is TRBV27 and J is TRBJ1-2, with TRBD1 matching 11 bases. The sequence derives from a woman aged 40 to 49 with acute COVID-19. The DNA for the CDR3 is TGTGCCAGCAGTTTGGGACAGGGGGTCTATGGCTACACCTTC. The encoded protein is CASSLGQGVYGYTF.